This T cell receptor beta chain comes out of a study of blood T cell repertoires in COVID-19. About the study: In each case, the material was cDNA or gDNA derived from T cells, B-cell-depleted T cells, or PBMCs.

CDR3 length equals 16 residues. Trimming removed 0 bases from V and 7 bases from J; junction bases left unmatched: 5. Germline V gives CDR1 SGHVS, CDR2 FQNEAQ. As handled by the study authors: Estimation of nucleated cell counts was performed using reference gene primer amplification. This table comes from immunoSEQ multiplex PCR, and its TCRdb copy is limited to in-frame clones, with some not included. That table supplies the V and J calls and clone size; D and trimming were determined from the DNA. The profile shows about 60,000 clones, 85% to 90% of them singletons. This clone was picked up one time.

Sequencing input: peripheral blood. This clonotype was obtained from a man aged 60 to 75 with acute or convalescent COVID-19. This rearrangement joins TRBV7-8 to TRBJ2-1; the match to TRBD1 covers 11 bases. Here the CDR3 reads CASSLAGQGDRNEQFF. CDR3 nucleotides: TGTGCCAGCAGCTTAGCGGGACAGGGGGATCGGAATGAGCAGTTCTTC.